This T cell receptor (beta chain) stems from a study of beta chain features in type 1 diabetes (dated by TCRdb to about 2018). Context from the whole study: Patients and healthy donors did not differ in mean age, gender distribution, total cell number or subset yield. A total of approximately 99,000,000 sorted cells were examined across all samples, and RNA yield correlated strongly with the number of cells per subset. In the study, recently diagnosed type 1 diabetes patients and matched healthy donors were compared on the TCRB repertoires of their sorted circulating CD4+ T cell subsets. Naive and central memory subsets were obtained from all 30 or so donors, but regulatory and stem cell-like memory subsets were isolated from only 8 patients and roughly eight healthy donors. General findings and caveats noted by the study authors: Because small numbers of individuals were included in the HLA sub-analyses, any influence of HLA type on TCRB rearrangement was left unresolved. In all four CD4+ subsets, TCRB CDR3 length was moderately but significantly shorter in type 1 diabetes patients. The naive, central memory and regulatory TCRB repertoires appeared to resemble one another more closely among patients than among healthy donors. At VDJ recombination sites, patients with type 1 diabetes made fewer insertions and deleted more nucleotides, a pattern implying thymic rearrangement abnormalities. Shorter templates might be favored by PCR, yet because patient and control samples were amplified and corrected together, any such skew would affect both groups equally. Because cDNA was sequenced instead of genomic DNA, highly expressing activated cells could be over-represented, though the groups showed no difference in activation or CD3 levels.

A single peripheral blood draw of around 100 mL on average was collected from each donor into heparinised tubes. A BD FACSAria II and a panel including CD45RO, CCR7, CD25, CD127, CD95 and CD27 were used to sort naive, central memory, regulatory and stem cell-like memory CD4+ T cells. All sorted populations exceeded 95% purity. PBMCs were isolated right away by Lymphoprep density gradient centrifugation and were stained directly, without culture. Samples were stained and sorted in pairs, with one healthy donor and one patient per experiment, so that batch effects were minimized. All of the isolated RNA was reverse transcribed with the High Capacity cDNA Reverse Transcription Kit, so expressed TCRB transcripts were sequenced. Deep immunoSEQ sequencing was applied to naive, central memory and regulatory T cell samples, giving an average of approximately 3.8 million total reads per sample. After sorted cells were lysed in RLT buffer, RNA was extracted with DNase-treated RNeasy Micro or Mini kits, with the choice depending on cell number. Each cell subset was processed on its own to prevent cross-contamination, while patient and healthy donor samples were processed together. Using the immunoSEQ multiplex PCR, TCRB sequences were amplified from cDNA into 87-bp fragments spanning the CDR3 region. The amplicons were sequenced using the Illumina HiSeq platform. The source study handled its data this way. Synthetic template baselines were used to correct PCR bias computationally, reads within Hamming distance 2 were collapsed together, and singletons that could not be merged were discarded. Reads were aligned to IMGT to assign V, D and J genes, CDR3 length, and insertions or deletions at six rearrangement sites. Within each subset, clonotype counts were normalized to the number of sorted cells before true diversity and Gini coefficients were calculated with the tcR R package. Repertoire sharing was quantified using the overlap coefficient calculated on TCRB nucleotide sequences. As a proxy for the pre-selection repertoire, out-of-frame TCRB sequences from naive cells were analyzed. The table was pulled from immuneACCESS by TCRdb, which kept in-frame rearrangements only. Such tables lose some clones; where checked, under half of the loss comes from unresolved V genes, and the rest has no known cause. The V and J calls and clone size are taken from that table; D and trimming were inferred from the DNA. For this sample the table gives about 650,000 clones, of which around 11% were detected only once. In total, the top ten clones hold 0.095% to 0.15% of the sample.

With regard to this clone: Its cognate antigen has yet to be identified. No much larger clone is present one base from it, and per-base qualities are unavailable.

According to the germline V gene, CDR1 reads LGHNA and CDR2 reads YNFKEQ. The CDR3 runs 13 amino acids, cysteine and phenylalanine included. The read is trimmed to its CDR3 DNA, 39 bases read in frame from base 1. V and J are truncated by 5 bases and 5 bases respectively, leaving an intervening sequence of 9 bases. What was sequenced was naive CD4+ T cells from blood. The cell subset or site label here, explained by the study, means: true naive CD4+ T cells. The receptor chain draws on TRBV4-2 and TRBJ2-2, with no reliable assignment of the D segment. The clonotype originates from a man aged 30 to 39 with type 1 diabetes. The DNA sequence reads TGTGCCAGCAGCGGTCCCCGAACCGGGGAGCTGTTTTTT. It is translated as CASSGPRTGELFF.